This TCR beta chain was documented in a study of blood T cell repertoires in COVID-19. Study-level background: Sample material is recorded as cDNA or gDNA derived from T cells, B-cell-depleted T cells, or PBMCs.

Germline CDR1 SGHRS, CDR2 YFSETQ. This CDR3 comprises 15 residues. V lost 4 bases to trimming and J lost 6 bases; unmatched junction nucleotides: 10. Using immunoSEQ multiplex PCR, the repertoire was profiled, and TCRdb retains in-frame clones only, with some absent. The data contain 140,000 or so clones, around 90% of them singletons. Sequencing used peripheral blood. This chain uses TRBV5-1 with TRBJ1-3; 7 nucleotides line up with TRBD1. The clonotype originates from an elderly woman with acute or convalescent COVID-19. The CDR3 DNA reads TGCGCCAGCAGCGGGTTGACAGGGAGTAAAAACACCATATATTTT. This translates into CASSGLTGSKNTIYF.